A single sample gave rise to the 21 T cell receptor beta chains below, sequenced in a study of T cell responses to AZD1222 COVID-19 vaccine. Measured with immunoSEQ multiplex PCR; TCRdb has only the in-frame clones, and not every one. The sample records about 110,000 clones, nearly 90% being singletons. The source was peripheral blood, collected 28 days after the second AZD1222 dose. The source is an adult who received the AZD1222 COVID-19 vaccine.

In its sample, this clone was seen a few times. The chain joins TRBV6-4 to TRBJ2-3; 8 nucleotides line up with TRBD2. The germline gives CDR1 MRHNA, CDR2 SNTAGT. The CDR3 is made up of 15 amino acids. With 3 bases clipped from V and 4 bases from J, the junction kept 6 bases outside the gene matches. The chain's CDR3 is CASSEQAAGADTQYF. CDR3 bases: TGTGCCAGCAGTGAACAGGCAGCGGGGGCAGATACGCAGTATTTT.

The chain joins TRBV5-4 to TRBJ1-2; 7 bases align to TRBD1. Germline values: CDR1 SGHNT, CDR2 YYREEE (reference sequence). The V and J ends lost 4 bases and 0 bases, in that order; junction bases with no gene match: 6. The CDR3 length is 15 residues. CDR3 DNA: TGTGCCAGCAGCCTCGGGACAGTCACTAACTATGGCTACACCTTC. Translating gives CASSLGTVTNYGYTF.

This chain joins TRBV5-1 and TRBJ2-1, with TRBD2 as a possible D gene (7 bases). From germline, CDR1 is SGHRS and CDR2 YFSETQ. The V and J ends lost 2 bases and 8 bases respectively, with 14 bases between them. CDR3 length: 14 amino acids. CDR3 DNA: TGCGCCAGCAGCTTCGGGGGGCCACTGGATGAGCAGTTCTTC. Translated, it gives CASSFGGPLDEQFF.

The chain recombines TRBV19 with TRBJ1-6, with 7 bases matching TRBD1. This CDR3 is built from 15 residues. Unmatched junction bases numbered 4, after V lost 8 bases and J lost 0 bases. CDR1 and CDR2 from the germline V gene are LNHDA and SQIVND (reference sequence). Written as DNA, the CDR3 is TGTGCCAGTGCGGACAGGAGCTCCTATAATTCACCCCTCCACTTT. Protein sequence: CASADRSSYNSPLHF.

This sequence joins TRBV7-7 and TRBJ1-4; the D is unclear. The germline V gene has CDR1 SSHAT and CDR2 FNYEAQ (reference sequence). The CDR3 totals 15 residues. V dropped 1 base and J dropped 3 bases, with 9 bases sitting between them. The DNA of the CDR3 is TGTGCCAGCAGCTTAGGGTATGGGTCTAATGAAAAACTGTTTTTT. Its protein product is CASSLGYGSNEKLFF. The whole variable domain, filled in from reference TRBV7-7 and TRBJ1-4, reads GAGVSQSPRYKVTKRGQDVTLRCDPISSHATLYWYQQALGQGPEFLTYFNYEAQPDKSGLPSDRFSAERPEGSISTLTIQRTEQRDSAMYRCASSLGYGSNEKLFFGSGTQLSVL.

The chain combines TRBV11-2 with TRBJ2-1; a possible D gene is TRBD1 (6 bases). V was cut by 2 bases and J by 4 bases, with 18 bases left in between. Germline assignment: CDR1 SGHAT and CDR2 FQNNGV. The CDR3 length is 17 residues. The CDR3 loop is CASSLPGHSSSYNEQFF. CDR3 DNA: TGTGCCAGCAGCTTACCGGGACATTCCTCCTCATACAATGAGCAGTTCTTC. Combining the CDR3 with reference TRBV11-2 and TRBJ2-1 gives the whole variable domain EAGVAQSPRYKIIEKRQSVAFWCNPISGHATLYWYQQILGQGPKLLIQFQNNGVVDDSQLPKDRFSAERLKGVDSTLKIQPAKLEDSAVYLCASSLPGHSSSYNEQFFGPGTRLTVL.

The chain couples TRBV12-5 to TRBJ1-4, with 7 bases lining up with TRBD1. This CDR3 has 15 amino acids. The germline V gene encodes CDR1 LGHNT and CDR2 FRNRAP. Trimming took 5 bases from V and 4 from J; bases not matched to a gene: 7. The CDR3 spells CASGLTGTVNEKLFF. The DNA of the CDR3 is TGTGCTAGTGGTCTCACCGGGACAGTTAATGAAAAACTGTTTTTT.

The CDR3 DNA reads as TGTGCCAGCAGCTTGGGGACAGGCTCGGAGGAGCAGTACTTC. Translation gives CASSLGTGSEEQYF. J is TRBJ2-7 and V is TRBV7-6; TRBD1 agrees at 8 bases. Germline loops: CDR1 SGHVS, CDR2 FNYEAQ. J was trimmed by 7 bases and V by 3 bases; bases with no gene match: 8. The CDR3 length is 14 residues.

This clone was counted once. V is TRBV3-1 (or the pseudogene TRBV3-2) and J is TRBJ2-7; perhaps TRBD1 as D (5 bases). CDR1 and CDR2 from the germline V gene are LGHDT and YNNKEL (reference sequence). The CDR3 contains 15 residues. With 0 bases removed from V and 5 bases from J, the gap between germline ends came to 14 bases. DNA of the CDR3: TGTGCCAGCAGCCAAGATGGGCAGGGTCGGCACGAGCAGTACTTC. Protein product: CASSQDGQGRHEQYF.

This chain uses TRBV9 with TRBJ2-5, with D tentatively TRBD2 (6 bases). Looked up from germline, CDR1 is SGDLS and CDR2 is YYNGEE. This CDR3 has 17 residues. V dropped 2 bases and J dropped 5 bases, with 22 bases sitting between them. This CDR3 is CASSVLASGGLGETQYF. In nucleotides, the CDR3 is TGTGCCAGCAGCGTGCTGGCGAGTGGGGGGTTAGGGGAGACCCAGTACTTC.

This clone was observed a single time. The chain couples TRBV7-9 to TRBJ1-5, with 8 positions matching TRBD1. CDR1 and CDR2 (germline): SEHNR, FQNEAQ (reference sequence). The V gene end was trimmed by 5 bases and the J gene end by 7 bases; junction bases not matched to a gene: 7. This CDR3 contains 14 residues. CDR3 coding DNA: TGTGCCAGCAGCCCGGACAGGGAGAACCAGCCCCAGCATTTT. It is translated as CASSPDRENQPQHF.

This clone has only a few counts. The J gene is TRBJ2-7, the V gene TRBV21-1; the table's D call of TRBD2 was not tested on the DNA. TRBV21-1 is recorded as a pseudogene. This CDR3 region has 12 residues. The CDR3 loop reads CASSKTSDEQYF. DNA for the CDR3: TGTGCCAGCAGCAAAACTAGCGACGAGCAGTACTTC.

The CDR3 region has the DNA TGTGCCAGCAGCGTCACAACAATCGGGGGGACCATATATTTT. Translated, it gives CASSVTTIGGTIYF. This sequence joins TRBV11-2 and TRBJ1-3; perhaps TRBD1 as D (5 bases). Germline V lookup: CDR1 SGHAT, CDR2 FQNNGV. With 5 bases removed from V and 10 bases from J, the gap between germline ends came to 18 bases. This CDR3 has 14 residues.

The CDR3 DNA reads as TGTGCCAGCAAGCCTTCTGGGACAGATCAGCCCCAGCATTTT. Its protein product is CASKPSGTDQPQHF. The rearrangement joins TRBV6-6 to TRBJ1-5, with 7 positions matching TRBD1. The CDR3 loop spans 14 amino acids. Germline CDR1 reads MNHNY; CDR2 reads SVGAGI (reference sequence). J was trimmed by 5 bases and V by 7 bases; bases with no gene match: 8.

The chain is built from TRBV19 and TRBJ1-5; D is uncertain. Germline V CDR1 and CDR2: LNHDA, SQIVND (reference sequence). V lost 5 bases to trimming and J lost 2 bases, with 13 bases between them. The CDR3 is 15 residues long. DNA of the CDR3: TGTGCCAGTAGTCTCACAAGGACCGGCAATCAGCCCCAGCATTTT. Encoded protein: CASSLTRTGNQPQHF.

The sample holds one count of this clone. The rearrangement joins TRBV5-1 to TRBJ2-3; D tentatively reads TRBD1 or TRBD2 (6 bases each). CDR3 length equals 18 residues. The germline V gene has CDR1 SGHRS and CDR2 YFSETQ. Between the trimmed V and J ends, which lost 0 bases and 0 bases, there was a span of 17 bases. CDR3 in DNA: TGCGCCAGCAGCTTGGGTGTGTTATCGGGGGCGAGCACAGATACGCAGTATTTT. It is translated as CASSLGVLSGASTDTQYF.

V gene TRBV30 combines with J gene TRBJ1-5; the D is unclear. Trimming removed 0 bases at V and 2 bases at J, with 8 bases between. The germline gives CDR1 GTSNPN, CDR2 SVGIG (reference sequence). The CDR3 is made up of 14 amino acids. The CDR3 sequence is CAWSVLQGNQPQHF. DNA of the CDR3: TGTGCCTGGAGTGTACTGCAGGGCAATCAGCCCCAGCATTTT.

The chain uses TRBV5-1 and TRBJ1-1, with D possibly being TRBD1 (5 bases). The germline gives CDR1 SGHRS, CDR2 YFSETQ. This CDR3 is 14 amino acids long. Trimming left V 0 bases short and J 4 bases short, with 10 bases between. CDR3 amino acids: CASSLDGTTTEAFF. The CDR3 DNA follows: TGCGCCAGCAGCTTGGATGGGACCACCACTGAAGCTTTCTTT. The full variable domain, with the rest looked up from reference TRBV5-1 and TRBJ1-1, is KAGVTQTPRYLIKTRGQQVTLSCSPISGHRSVSWYQQTPGQGLQFLFEYFSETQRNKGNFPGRFSGRQFSNSRSEMNVSTLELGDSALYLCASSLDGTTTEAFFGQGTRLTVV.

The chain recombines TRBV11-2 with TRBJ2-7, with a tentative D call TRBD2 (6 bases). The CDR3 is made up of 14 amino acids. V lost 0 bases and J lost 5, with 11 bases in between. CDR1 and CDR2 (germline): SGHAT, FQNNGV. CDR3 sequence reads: CASSLDPGGDEQYF. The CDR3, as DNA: TGTGCCAGCAGCTTAGATCCCGGAGGGGACGAGCAGTACTTC.

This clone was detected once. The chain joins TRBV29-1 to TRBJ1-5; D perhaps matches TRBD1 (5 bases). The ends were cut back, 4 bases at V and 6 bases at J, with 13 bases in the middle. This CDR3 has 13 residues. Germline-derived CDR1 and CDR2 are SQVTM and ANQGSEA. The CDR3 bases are TGCAGCGTTGGATTGGGGGAGGGTCAGCCCCAGCATTTT. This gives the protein CSVGLGEGQPQHF.

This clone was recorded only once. In DNA form, the CDR3 reads TGCGCCAGCAGCTCGGGCCCAGCCATGGAGCAGTACTTC. Amino acids: CASSSGPAMEQYF. The chain couples TRBV5-1 to TRBJ2-7; D remains unclear. CDR1 is SGHRS, CDR2 YFSETQ, per germline. The CDR3 has 13 residues. Trimming removed 3 bases at V and 7 bases at J, with 14 bases between.